The clone carrying this T cell receptor (beta chain) was detected many times. Its matching antigen is unknown. Template was genomic DNA; TCR beta CDR3 amplified in two multiplex PCR rounds. First-round PCR employed TRBV- and TRBJ-specific primers for each gene. A single record per CDR3 protein comes from TCRdb applying MiXCR to the multiplex PCR reads. This sample has 20,000 to 25,000 distinct CDR3 sequences, with 43% found just once. The CDR3 extends over 13 amino acids. The V and J ends lost 2 bases and 7 bases, in that order; junction bases with no gene match: 2. The V gene's germline CDR1 is MNHEY and CDR2 SMNVEV (reference sequence). The data were obtained in a study of prognosis after radiotherapy for stage I lung cancer. Findings of the study overall: Differential TRBV and TRBJ gene usage was reported between patients with metastases and patients without them. Tumor-specific reactivity of the expanded TCR clones remained undetermined.

The chain links TRBV27 to TRBJ1-2; TRBD1 agrees at 9 bases. The specimen was PBMCs, collected before or after stereotactic body radiation therapy (not recorded which). The source of this sequence is a donor of 50 years or more with non-small cell lung cancer. The CDR3 is CASSLRTGVGYTF. DNA for the CDR3: TGTGCCAGCAGTTTAAGGACAGGGGTTGGCTACACCTTC.